The rows below give T cell receptor beta chains drawn from one sample of a study of cytomegalovirus exposure and HLA in healthy donors. Here immunoSEQ multiplex PCR was the method, and the copy in TCRdb shows in-frame clones only, minus some. The table shows 100,000 or so clones, with roughly 81% occurring only once. Source material: PBMCs. The receptors stem from a man in his forties or fifties in good health and CMV-seronegative. Each CDR3 is given with its conserved first and last residue. Fields, in order: V gene, J gene, CDR3 length, D gene, clone size, CDR3 protein, CDR3 DNA. D genes are given only for firm matches. Some rows have no size entry. The others give once, few or many, or a class for an expanded clone.

v_gene: TRBV5-1; j_gene: TRBJ2-3; len: 15; d_gene: -; abundance: -; CDR3aa: CASSLGNRGTDTQYF; CDR3nt: TGCGCCAGCAGCTTGGGGAACCGAGGAACAGATACGCAGTATTTT
v_gene: TRBV11-2; j_gene: TRBJ2-6; len: 19; d_gene: TRBD1; abundance: few; CDR3aa: CASSSFTGTGLSGANVLTF; CDR3nt: TGTGCCAGCAGCTCTTTCACCGGGACAGGGCTTTCTGGGGCCAACGTCCTGACTTTC
v_gene: TRBV2; j_gene: TRBJ2-7; len: 13; d_gene: -; abundance: -; CDR3aa: CASSGVGDYEQYF; CDR3nt: TGTGCCAGCAGCGGGGTAGGCGACTACGAGCAGTACTTC
v_gene: TRBV6-1; j_gene: TRBJ1-5; len: 14; d_gene: TRBD1; abundance: -; CDR3aa: CASSVGQGEQPQHF; CDR3nt: TGTGCCAGCAGTGTAGGACAGGGAGAACAGCCCCAGCATTTT
v_gene: TRBV29-1; j_gene: TRBJ2-3; len: 14; d_gene: TRBD1; abundance: -; CDR3aa: CSVGRDRVGDTQYF; CDR3nt: TGCAGCGTTGGAAGGGACAGGGTAGGGGATACGCAGTATTTT
v_gene: TRBV9; j_gene: TRBJ1-5; len: 19; d_gene: TRBD1; abundance: few; CDR3aa: CASSNRDRARPIHNQPQHF; CDR3nt: TGTGCCAGCAGCAATAGGGACAGGGCACGACCTATTCACAATCAGCCCCAGCATTTT
v_gene: TRBV14; j_gene: TRBJ1-6; len: 15; d_gene: -; abundance: -; CDR3aa: CASTPGSSYNSPLHF; CDR3nt: TGTGCCAGCACCCCGGGTAGCTCCTATAATTCACCCCTCCACTTT
v_gene: TRBV5-4; j_gene: TRBJ1-2; len: 13; d_gene: -; abundance: -; CDR3aa: CASSYQGGYGYTF; CDR3nt: TGTGCCAGCAGCTATCAGGGCGGTTATGGCTACACCTTC
v_gene: TRBV6-6; j_gene: TRBJ1-6; len: 14; d_gene: TRBD1; abundance: -; CDR3aa: CASTRTGSNSPLHF; CDR3nt: TGTGCCAGCACCAGGACAGGATCTAATTCACCCCTCCACTTT
v_gene: TRBV29-1; j_gene: TRBJ2-7; len: 13; d_gene: -; abundance: -; CDR3aa: CSVGGQVAGEQYF; CDR3nt: TGCAGCGTTGGAGGGCAGGTCGCGGGCGAGCAGTACTTC
v_gene: TRBV6-1; j_gene: TRBJ2-2; len: 16; d_gene: TRBD1; abundance: -; CDR3aa: CASSEITGAYTGELFF; CDR3nt: TGTGCCAGCAGTGAGATTACAGGGGCCTACACCGGGGAGCTGTTTTTT
v_gene: TRBV30; j_gene: TRBJ2-7; len: 11; d_gene: -; abundance: -; CDR3aa: CAWSLSGEQYF; CDR3nt: TGTGCCTGGAGTTTGAGCGGCGAGCAGTACTTC
v_gene: TRBV6-5; j_gene: TRBJ2-3; len: 14; d_gene: -; abundance: once; CDR3aa: CASKGGGRLDTQYF; CDR3nt: TGTGCCAGCAAGGGGGGGGGCCGTTTAGATACGCAGTATTTT
v_gene: TRBV6-5; j_gene: TRBJ1-1; len: 15; d_gene: -; abundance: -; CDR3aa: CASSSSTGGETEAFF; CDR3nt: -
v_gene: TRBV21-1; j_gene: TRBJ2-7; len: 14; d_gene: -; abundance: -; CDR3aa: CASSKVGRLYEQYF; CDR3nt: TGTGCCAGCAGCAAAGTGGGCAGGCTCTACGAGCAGTACTTC
v_gene: TRBV28; j_gene: TRBJ1-1; len: 10; d_gene: -; abundance: -; CDR3aa: CASESVRAFF; CDR3nt: TGTGCCAGCGAGTCTGTGAGGGCTTTCTTT
v_gene: TRBV11-3; j_gene: TRBJ1-6; len: 12; d_gene: -; abundance: -; CDR3aa: CASSFTGSPLHF; CDR3nt: TGTGCCAGCAGCTTCACGGGGTCACCCCTCCACTTT
v_gene: TRBV5-1; j_gene: TRBJ2-5; len: 17; d_gene: TRBD1; abundance: -; CDR3aa: CASSFRDRGLYQETQYF; CDR3nt: TGCGCCAGCAGCTTCCGGGACAGGGGGTTATACCAAGAGACCCAGTACTTC
v_gene: TRBV5-4; j_gene: TRBJ2-7; len: 14; d_gene: -; abundance: -; CDR3aa: CASSLNQDSYEQYF; CDR3nt: TGTGCCAGCAGCTTGAATCAGGACAGTTACGAGCAGTACTTC
v_gene: TRBV7-2; j_gene: TRBJ2-5; len: 15; d_gene: TRBD1; abundance: once; CDR3aa: CASSSVTGVTETQYF; CDR3nt: TGTGCCAGCAGCTCTGTCACAGGGGTGACGGAGACCCAGTACTTC
v_gene: TRBV7-9; j_gene: TRBJ1-4; len: 16; d_gene: -; abundance: -; CDR3aa: CSSSFWVTGRGEKLFF; CDR3nt: TGTTCCAGCAGCTTTTGGGTAACAGGGCGAGGGGAAAAACTGTTTTTT
v_gene: TRBV6-1; j_gene: TRBJ2-7; len: 15; d_gene: TRBD1; abundance: -; CDR3aa: CASSEIQGATYEQYF; CDR3nt: TGTGCCAGCAGTGAGATACAGGGGGCCACCTACGAGCAGTACTTC
v_gene: TRBV29-1; j_gene: TRBJ2-1; len: 15; d_gene: TRBD2; abundance: -; CDR3aa: CSVVGLAGSYNEQFF; CDR3nt: TGCAGCGTTGTTGGCCTAGCGGGATCCTACAATGAGCAGTTCTTC
v_gene: TRBV7-9; j_gene: TRBJ1-4; len: 16; d_gene: TRBD1; abundance: -; CDR3aa: CASSSTRTGPNEKLFF; CDR3nt: TGTGCCAGCAGCTCGACGAGGACAGGGCCTAATGAAAAACTGTTTTTT
v_gene: TRBV7-9; j_gene: TRBJ1-2; len: 14; d_gene: TRBD1; abundance: -; CDR3aa: CASSLGTASYGYTF; CDR3nt: TGTGCCAGCAGTCTGGGGACAGCGTCCTATGGCTACACCTTC
v_gene: TRBV19; j_gene: TRBJ1-5; len: 16; d_gene: -; abundance: -; CDR3aa: CASTNLLGRFNQPQHF; CDR3nt: TGTGCCAGTACCAACCTGTTGGGGAGATTCAATCAGCCCCAGCATTTT
v_gene: TRBV6-1; j_gene: TRBJ1-5; len: 15; d_gene: -; abundance: -; CDR3aa: CASENQGYSNQPQHF; CDR3nt: TGTGCCAGCGAAAATCAGGGTTATAGCAATCAGCCCCAGCATTTT
v_gene: TRBV4-2; j_gene: TRBJ1-2; len: 17; d_gene: TRBD1; abundance: -; CDR3aa: CASSQARSGTGGYGYTF; CDR3nt: TGTGCCAGCAGCCAAGCCCGATCCGGGACAGGGGGCTATGGCTACACCTTC
v_gene: TRBV19; j_gene: TRBJ2-6; len: 18; d_gene: -; abundance: -; CDR3aa: CASSPVQGISTGANVLTF; CDR3nt: TGTGCCAGTAGTCCGGTACAGGGAATTTCCACTGGGGCCAACGTCCTGACTTTC
v_gene: TRBV10-3; j_gene: TRBJ1-5; len: 13; d_gene: -; abundance: -; CDR3aa: CATSGQNNQPQHF; CDR3nt: TGTGCAACTTCGGGACAAAACAATCAGCCCCAGCATTTT
v_gene: TRBV28; j_gene: TRBJ1-5; len: 9; d_gene: -; abundance: -; CDR3aa: CATNQPQHF; CDR3nt: TGTGCCACAAATCAGCCCCAGCATTTT
v_gene: TRBV7-2; j_gene: TRBJ1-2; len: 12; d_gene: -; abundance: -; CDR3aa: CASSLALGGYTF; CDR3nt: TGTGCCAGCAGCTTAGCGCTTGGCGGCTACACCTTC
v_gene: TRBV2; j_gene: TRBJ1-2; len: 15; d_gene: TRBD1; abundance: -; CDR3aa: CASTKRTGGAGGYTF; CDR3nt: TGTGCCAGCACCAAGAGGACAGGGGGCGCGGGTGGCTACACCTTC
v_gene: TRBV2; j_gene: TRBJ1-5; len: 12; d_gene: -; abundance: -; CDR3aa: CATGQSNQPQHF; CDR3nt: TGTGCCACCGGACAGAGCAATCAGCCCCAGCATTTT
v_gene: TRBV15; j_gene: TRBJ2-1; len: 16; d_gene: TRBD1; abundance: -; CDR3aa: CATSPRDRGSYNEQFF; CDR3nt: TGTGCCACCAGCCCGCGGGACAGGGGATCCTACAATGAGCAGTTCTTC
v_gene: TRBV19; j_gene: TRBJ2-1; len: 15; d_gene: -; abundance: -; CDR3aa: CASSISGAAYNEQFF; CDR3nt: TGTGCCAGTAGTATTTCTGGGGCTGCCTACAATGAGCAGTTCTTC
v_gene: TRBV10-1; j_gene: TRBJ1-1; len: 11; d_gene: -; abundance: -; CDR3aa: CASSGVGEAFF; CDR3nt: TGCGCCAGCAGCGGGGTAGGTGAAGCTTTCTTT
v_gene: TRBV7-9; j_gene: TRBJ2-7; len: 14; d_gene: TRBD1; abundance: -; CDR3aa: CASSPDRGWYEQYF; CDR3nt: TGTGCCAGCAGCCCAGACAGGGGGTGGTACGAGCAGTACTTC
v_gene: TRBV19; j_gene: TRBJ2-3; len: 15; d_gene: TRBD1; abundance: -; CDR3aa: CASSSYRGAWDTQYF; CDR3nt: TGTGCCAGTAGTTCGTACAGGGGGGCCTGGGATACGCAGTATTTT
v_gene: TRBV27; j_gene: TRBJ2-7; len: 13; d_gene: -; abundance: -; CDR3aa: CASSPTANYEQYF; CDR3nt: TGTGCCAGCAGTCCGACAGCGAACTACGAGCAGTACTTC
v_gene: TRBV18; j_gene: TRBJ2-7; len: 16; d_gene: TRBD1; abundance: -; CDR3aa: CASSPPGQGASYEQYF; CDR3nt: TGTGCCAGCTCACCTCCGGGACAGGGGGCTTCGTACGAGCAGTACTTC
v_gene: TRBV19; j_gene: TRBJ2-3; len: 15; d_gene: -; abundance: -; CDR3aa: CASSPAGTSTDTQYF; CDR3nt: TGTGCCAGTAGTCCAGCGGGCACTAGCACAGATACGCAGTATTTT
v_gene: TRBV25-1; j_gene: TRBJ2-7; len: 14; d_gene: -; abundance: -; CDR3aa: CASSEWSSSYEQYF; CDR3nt: TGTGCCAGCAGTGAATGGAGCAGCTCCTACGAGCAGTACTTC
v_gene: TRBV2; j_gene: TRBJ2-3; len: 17; d_gene: TRBD2; abundance: -; CDR3aa: CASSEYPAGGYTDTQYF; CDR3nt: TGTGCCAGCAGTGAATATCCAGCGGGGGGTTACACAGATACGCAGTATTTT
v_gene: TRBV18; j_gene: TRBJ1-3; len: 17; d_gene: -; abundance: few; CDR3aa: CASSPFSVSTYGNTIYF; CDR3nt: TGTGCCAGCTCACCATTCAGCGTTAGTACCTATGGAAACACCATATATTTT
v_gene: TRBV10-3; j_gene: TRBJ1-4; len: 14; d_gene: -; abundance: -; CDR3aa: CAISPSAANEKLFF; CDR3nt: TGTGCCATCAGTCCCAGCGCGGCTAATGAAAAACTGTTTTTT
v_gene: TRBV7-2; j_gene: TRBJ2-7; len: 15; d_gene: TRBD2; abundance: -; CDR3aa: CASSLGLAGGREQYF; CDR3nt: TGTGCCAGCAGCTTAGGACTAGCGGGGGGGCGCGAGCAGTACTTC
v_gene: TRBV6-4; j_gene: TRBJ2-3; len: 15; d_gene: TRBD2; abundance: -; CDR3aa: CASSDTSGGADTQYF; CDR3nt: TGTGCCAGCAGTGACACTAGCGGGGGGGCAGATACGCAGTATTTT
v_gene: TRBV7-2; j_gene: TRBJ1-4; len: 15; d_gene: TRBD1; abundance: few; CDR3aa: CASGIPKGQGVQLFF; CDR3nt: TGTGCCAGCGGCATTCCCAAGGGACAGGGGGTGCAACTGTTTTTT